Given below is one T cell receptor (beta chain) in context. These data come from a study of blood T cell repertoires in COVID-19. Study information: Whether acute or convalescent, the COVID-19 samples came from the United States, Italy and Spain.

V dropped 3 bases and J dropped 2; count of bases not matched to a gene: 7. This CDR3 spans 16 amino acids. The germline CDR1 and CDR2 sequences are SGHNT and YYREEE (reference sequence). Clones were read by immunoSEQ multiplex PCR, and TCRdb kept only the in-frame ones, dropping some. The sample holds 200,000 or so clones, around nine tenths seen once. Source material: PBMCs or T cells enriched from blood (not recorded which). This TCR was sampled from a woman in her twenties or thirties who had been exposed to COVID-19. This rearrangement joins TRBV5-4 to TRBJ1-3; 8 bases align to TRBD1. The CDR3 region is CASSSLSGGAGNTIYF. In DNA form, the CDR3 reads TGTGCCAGCAGCTCCCTTTCAGGGGGCGCTGGAAACACCATATATTTT.